This T cell receptor (beta chain) appears in the sequencing data of a study of blood T cell repertoires in COVID-19. Profiling relied on immunoSEQ multiplex PCR, and the TCRdb table lists in-frame clones only, not all of them. The sample holds roughly 120,000 clones, around 78% seen once. In germline, CDR1 is SGHNT, CDR2 YENEEA. Between the trimmed V and J ends, which lost 5 bases and 4 bases, there was a span of 17 bases. The CDR3 consists of 15 residues. Sequencing input: peripheral blood. The source is a woman in her sixties or seventies with acute or convalescent COVID-19. The V call is TRBV11-3, the J call TRBJ1-2; TRBD1 is a possible D gene (6 bases). CDR3 sequence reads: CASSTPGVSSYGYTF. The DNA for the CDR3 is TGTGCCAGCAGCACTCCAGGGGTTTCAAGCTATGGCTACACCTTC.